Following are 18 T cell receptor beta chains from one sample sequenced in a study of tumor-infiltrating lymphocytes in oesophageal squamous cell carcinoma. TCRdb re-called the PCR reads with MiXCR, one entry per CDR3 protein. The data hold 10,000 to 15,000 distinct CDR3 sequences, with around 54% observed a single time. Sequencing input: esophageal tumor tissue. Receptor source: a female donor with esophageal squamous cell carcinoma.

V usage is TRBV7-2 and J usage is TRBJ2-7; tentatively, D is TRBD1 (5 bases). Near its end, the DNA agrees better with TRBJ1-2, so the J call may be wrong. Per germline, CDR1 SGHTA and CDR2 FQGNSA. There are 14 residues in the CDR3. The CDR3 nucleotides are TGTGCCAGCAGCTTAGACAGGATGGACTATGGCTACACCTTC. It encodes CASSLDRMDYGYTF.

This clonotype appeared a few times. The chain uses TRBV6-2 or TRBV6-3 and TRBJ2-1; perhaps TRBD1 as D (5 bases). Germline V gives CDR1 MNHEY, CDR2 SVGEGT. The CDR3 consists of 13 residues. The V gene lost 2 bases and the J gene lost 7 bases, with 9 bases spanning the gap. The DNA of the CDR3 is TGTGCCAGCAGTTACCCATGGACAAATGAGCAGTTCTTC. It yields the protein CASSYPWTNEQFF.

With respect to this clonotype: Given the absence of the conserved phenylalanine or tryptophan at the CDR3 end, a read error is likely. The DNA is left out, because the CDR3 cannot be placed on it with certainty; the CDR3 is given as TCRdb lists it. The gene calls are TRBV27 and TRBJ2-7; the table's D call, TRBD2, was not checked against the DNA. The CDR3 has 18 residues if both end residues are counted. The germline gives CDR1 MNHEY, CDR2 SMNVEV (reference sequence). CDR3 in amino acids: CASSLRASRSYNEQFFGS.

This chain links TRBV7-6 with TRBJ2-3; the match to TRBD1 covers 7 bases. Gene TRBJ2-7 matches the end of the DNA better, so the J call may be wrong. Germline loops: CDR1 SGHVS, CDR2 FNYEAQ. The CDR3 is made up of 15 amino acids. For the CDR3, the DNA is TGTGCCAGCAGCTCTCGTTGGGGGACAGCCTACGAGCAGTACTTC. Translated, it gives CASSSRWGTAYEQYF.

The J gene is TRBJ2-4, the V gene TRBV11-2, with D perhaps matching TRBD2 (5 bases). Trimming took 0 bases from V and 13 from J, leaving 25 bases between them. CDR3 length: 17 amino acids. Germline V lookup: CDR1 SGHAT, CDR2 FQNNGV. The CDR3 sequence: CASSLDRGLLSYNEQYF. In DNA, the CDR3 is TGTGCCAGCAGCTTAGATCGCGGACTCCTTTCCTACAATGAGCAGTACTTC.

The chain has TRBV11-2 and TRBJ2-5; possibly TRBD2 for D (6 bases). CDR3 length: 14 residues. The V end lost 3 bases, the J end lost 5 bases, and 13 bases lay between the germline ends. Germline V gene sequence: CDR1 SGHAT, CDR2 FQNNGV. The CDR3 here is CASSFGDSLETQYF. DNA of the CDR3: TGTGCCAGCAGCTTTGGGGACTCGCTGGAGACCCAGTACTTC. Drawing the rest from reference TRBV11-2 and TRBJ2-5, the complete variable domain is EAGVAQSPRYKIIEKRQSVAFWCNPISGHATLYWYQQILGQGPKLLIQFQNNGVVDDSQLPKDRFSAERLKGVDSTLKIQPAKLEDSAVYLCASSFGDSLETQYFGPGTRLLVL.

The V call is TRBV7-2, the J call TRBJ2-5; the D gene is possibly TRBD2 (5 bases). The J call may be mistaken, given a closer DNA end match to TRBJ2-7. The CDR3 runs 15 residues. Germline-derived CDR1 and CDR2 are SGHTA and FQGNSA. This CDR3 is CASSLALGSSYEQYF. The DNA for the CDR3 is TGTGCCAGCAGCTTAGCGCTGGGGAGCTCCTACGAGCAGTACTTC.

The gene calls are TRBV12-3 or TRBV12-4 and TRBJ2-7; 11 bases are shared with TRBD1. Trimming removed 1 base from V and 2 bases from J; junction bases left unmatched: 4. The CDR3 spans 16 residues. CDR3 coding DNA: TGTGCCAGCAGTTTAGGCGGGACAGGGGGGACCTACGAGCAGTACTTC. This gives the protein CASSLGGTGGTYEQYF.

The V gene is TRBV7-2, the J gene TRBJ2-3; TRBD1 aligns across 7 bases. The tail of the sequence fits TRBJ2-7 better, so the J call may be wrong. Germline V gene sequence: CDR1 SGHTA, CDR2 FQGNSA. The CDR3 runs 12 residues. The CDR3 reads CASSETGIEQYF. The CDR3 DNA is TGTGCCAGCAGCGAGACAGGGATCGAGCAGTACTTC.

This clonotype showed up just a few times. The genes are TRBV7-3 and TRBJ2-1; TRBD1 matches 9 bases. Germline CDR1 is SGHTA and CDR2 is FQGTGA. Trimming removed 2 bases from V and 7 bases from J; junction bases left unmatched: 3. There are 14 residues in the CDR3. CDR3: CASSLGQGLNEQFF. CDR3 bases: TGTGCCAGCAGCTTAGGACAGGGGCTAAATGAGCAGTTCTTC.

In this sample, this clonotype turned up many times. Given a much more abundant clone one base away, this may be a read error. The chain employs TRBV12-3 or TRBV12-4 and TRBJ2-7; 12 nucleotides align to TRBD2. V lost 4 bases and J lost 7; bases outside the gene matches: 8. The CDR3 contains 15 residues. DNA of the CDR3: TGTGCCAGCAGTTCCCTGACTAGCGGGAGAAATGAGCAGTACTTC. This sequence encodes CASSSLTSGRNEQYF.

This clonotype was counted only a few times. The gene calls are TRBV7-2 and TRBJ2-5; TRBD2 matches at 7 bases. Gene TRBJ2-1 matches the end of the DNA better, so the J call may be wrong. This CDR3 contains 13 residues. Germline loops: CDR1 SGHTA, CDR2 FQGNSA. The CDR3 DNA reads TGTGCCAGCAGCTTAAGGGGAGGGCATGAGCAGTTCTTC. Its translation: CASSLRGGHEQFF.

This sequence joins TRBV7-3 and TRBJ2-6, with 7 bases lining up with TRBD1. In germline, CDR1 is SGHTA, CDR2 FQGTGA. V shed 6 bases and J 2 bases; nucleotides not matched to a gene: 13. CDR3 length: 18 amino acids. CDR3 nucleotide sequence: TGTGCCAGCAGTCGTCGGGCAGGGGGAACAGCTGGGGCCAACGTCCTGACTTTC. Amino acids: CASSRRAGGTAGANVLTF.

The rearrangement links TRBV7-2 to TRBJ2-5; D is unresolved. The DNA end favors TRBJ2-7, so the J call may be wrong. CDR3 size: 14 residues. Germline CDR1 reads SGHTA; CDR2 reads FQGNSA. CDR3 DNA: TGTGCCAGCAGCTTAGGACCGCACTCCTACGAGCAGTACTTC. Translated: CASSLGPHSYEQYF.

V usage is TRBV6-5 and J usage is TRBJ1-5; D not resolved. V was cut by 8 bases and J by 7 bases, with 6 bases left in between. CDR3 length: 10 amino acids. The germline CDR1 and CDR2 sequences are MNHEY and SVGAGI. The CDR3 DNA reads TGTGCCAGCTCAATCCAGCCCCAGCATTTT. The encoded protein is CASSIQPQHF.

The J gene is TRBJ2-1, the V gene TRBV7-3, with a weak D call TRBD2 (5 bases). The J call is in doubt because the DNA end fits TRBJ2-5 better. The CDR3 totals 13 residues. Germline V gives CDR1 SGHTA, CDR2 FQGTGA. In DNA, the CDR3 is TGTGCCAGCAGCTTATTGGGCGGGGAGACCCAGTACTTC. Translation gives CASSLLGGETQYF.

The rearrangement uses TRBV7-2 and TRBJ2-7; possible D gene TRBD1, 5 bases. CDR1 SGHTA and CDR2 FQGNSA come from the germline V gene. The CDR3 sequence is 14 residues long. Trimming shortened V by 3 bases and J by 1 base, and 10 bases separated the two germline ends. The CDR3 DNA is TGTGCCAGCAGCTTGCAGGGTTTTTCCTACGAGCAGTACTTC. This gives the protein CASSLQGFSYEQYF. The full variable domain, completed using reference TRBV7-2 and TRBJ2-7, is GAGVSQSPSNKVTEKGKDVELRCDPISGHTALYWYRQSLGQGLEFLIYFQGNSAPDKSGLPSDRFSAERTGGSVSTLTIQRTQQEDSAVYLCASSLQGFSYEQYFGPGTRLTVT.

This chain uses TRBV7-1 with TRBJ2-3; the match to TRBD1 covers 9 bases. The end of the DNA fits TRBJ2-1 better, so the J call may be wrong. TRBV7-1 belongs to the ORF category, with a function that is uncertain. This CDR3 spans 15 amino acids. The CDR3 loop is CASSSPGQGLNEQFF. CDR3 DNA: TGTGCCAGCAGCTCACCGGGACAGGGTCTAAATGAGCAGTTCTTC.